This T cell receptor beta chain was observed in a study of cytomegalovirus exposure and HLA in healthy donors. Findings and caveats of the study: As immune exposure information, only CMV serostatus was available. Most CMV-associated TCR beta chains appeared HLA-restricted in a later analysis.

13 Jbeta primers and 60 Vbeta primers were used for the PCR. The data were produced by immunoSEQ multiplex PCR, yet TCRdb's version contains in-frame clones alone and is incomplete. The repertoire has tens of thousands of clones, less than 80% of them found once; the top ten carry over 3%. Comment on this clone: As yet, its antigen is unknown.

Sample: PBMCs. The sequence came from a woman aged 35 to 49 in good health and CMV-seronegative.

CDR3 nucleotide sequence: TGTGCCACCAGCAGGGCCGCCGGGACTAGCGCTGAGCAGTTCTTC. Translation: CATSRAAGTSAEQFF. The V gene is TRBV15, the J gene TRBJ2-1; TRBD2 aligns across 10 bases. The CDR3 is 15 amino acids. J was trimmed by 9 bases and V by 3 bases; bases with no gene match: 8. CDR1 and CDR2 from the germline V gene are LNHNV and YYDKDF (reference sequence).